Each of the 11 T cell receptor beta chains below was sequenced from the same sample in a study of somatic mutations in cytotoxic T cells in rheumatoid arthritis. Some clones are missing from TCRdb's copy, which holds only in-frame ones; the method was immunoSEQ multiplex PCR. The sample holds 15,000 to 20,000 clones, 70% to 85% seen once. The sample was CD8+ T cells sorted from blood. These TCRs come from an adult with rheumatoid arthritis.

This clone was detected only once. This rearrangement joins TRBV6-5 to TRBJ2-6; D not certain. CDR1 and CDR2 from the germline V gene are MNHEY and SVGAGI. V was cut by 7 bases and J by 3 bases, with 13 bases left in between. The CDR3 is 15 amino acids. The CDR3 is CASTLTLGGANVLTF. The CDR3, as DNA: TGTGCCAGCACCCTGACCCTGGGTGGGGCCAACGTCCTGACTTTC.

This chain connects TRBV27 to TRBJ1-2; unclear D gene. Germline V CDR1 and CDR2: MNHEY, SMNVEV (reference sequence). The CDR3 loop spans 12 amino acids. V dropped 4 bases and J dropped 4 bases, with 7 bases sitting between them. The CDR3 spells CASSSSSYGYTF. CDR3 DNA: TGTGCCAGCAGTTCCTCCAGCTATGGCTACACCTTC.

This clone occurred once. The genes are TRBV4-1 and TRBJ2-3; TRBD2 matches at 7 bases. CDR3 length equals 16 residues. Germline V CDR1 and CDR2: MGHRA, YSYEKL. V trimming: 0 bases; J trimming: 1 base; junction bases outside the gene matches: 4. The CDR3: CASSQDPAGGTDTQYF. DNA for the CDR3: TGCGCCAGCAGCCAAGATCCGGCGGGAGGCACAGATACGCAGTATTTT.

V gene TRBV10-2 combines with J gene TRBJ2-5; tentatively, D is TRBD1 or TRBD2 (6 bases each). Gene TRBJ2-7 matches the end of the DNA better, so the J call may be wrong. Germline CDR1 is WSHSY and CDR2 is SAAADI. This CDR3 has 16 residues. DNA of the CDR3: TGCGCCAGCAGTGAGATATGGGGGGCGAGCTCCTACGAGCAGTACTTC. Translation gives CASSEIWGASSYEQYF.

The rearrangement uses TRBV6-6 and TRBJ2-1; 8 nucleotides line up with TRBD2. This CDR3 contains 16 residues. Germline V gene sequence: CDR1 MNHNY, CDR2 SVGAGI (reference sequence). V was pared by 2 bases and J by 2 bases, with 5 bases of the junction left unmatched. In DNA form, the CDR3 reads TGTGCCAGCAGTTACGTTGCTAGCGGGCCCTACAATGAGCAGTTCTTC. Translated: CASSYVASGPYNEQFF.

The gene calls are TRBV11-2 and TRBJ1-2; no firm D call. Per germline, CDR1 SGHAT and CDR2 FQNNGV. Trimming took 5 bases from V and 4 from J, leaving 5 bases between them. This CDR3 has 11 residues. Here the CDR3 DNA reads TGTGCCAGCAGCGAACTCTATGGCTACACCTTC. It is translated as CASSELYGYTF.

The chain couples TRBV28 to TRBJ1-4; the D is unclear. This CDR3 contains 15 residues. The germline gives CDR1 MDHEN, CDR2 SYDVKM. Trimming removed 1 base from V and 0 bases from J, with 6 bases in between. The CDR3 here is CASSLSAATNEKLFF. The CDR3 nucleotides are TGTGCCAGCAGTTTATCAGCTGCAACTAATGAAAAACTGTTTTTT.

This chain uses TRBV10-3 with TRBJ2-2; the match to TRBD2 covers 12 bases. Per germline, CDR1 ENHRY and CDR2 SYGVKD. The CDR3 runs to 18 residues. The J segment lost 6 bases and the V segment lost 8 bases, leaving 16 bases of the junction unmatched. The CDR3 region has the DNA TGTGCCATCCTTGAGACCTCCCTAGCGGGAGGGCCGGCCGGGGAGCTGTTTTTT. Protein: CAILETSLAGGPAGELFF.

The chain carries TRBV4-1 and TRBJ2-2; the match to TRBD1 covers 8 bases. Per the germline V gene, CDR1 is MGHRA and CDR2 is YSYEKL. The CDR3 contains 15 residues. V was clipped by 4 bases and J by 4 bases; unmatched bases: 5. CDR3 amino acids: CASSRGQVGTGELFF. The CDR3, as DNA: TGCGCCAGCAGCCGGGGACAGGTTGGCACCGGGGAGCTGTTTTTT.

The sample holds one count of this clone. The chain links TRBV9 to TRBJ2-5, with a tentative D call TRBD1 (5 bases). V lost 3 bases and J 7 bases, leaving 10 bases between the germline ends. Germline values: CDR1 SGDLS, CDR2 YYNGEE. The CDR3 covers 12 residues. CDR3 protein: CASSGRVGTQYF. The CDR3 coding sequence is TGTGCCAGCAGCGGCAGGGTTGGGACCCAGTACTTC.

V usage is TRBV2 and J usage is TRBJ1-3; 7 nucleotides align to TRBD1. Losses at the gene ends were 6 bases for V and 8 bases for J; bases not matched to a gene: 1. This CDR3 has 11 amino acids. Germline-derived CDR1 and CDR2 are SNHLY and FYNNEI. The DNA for the CDR3 is TGTGCCAGCAGCAGGGGGGACACCATATATTTT. Residues: CASSRGDTIYF. Combining the CDR3 with reference TRBV2 and TRBJ1-3 gives the whole variable domain EPEVTQTPSHQVTQMGQEVILRCVPISNHLYFYWYRQILGQKVEFLVSFYNNEISEKSEIFDDQFSVERPDGSNFTLKIRSTKLEDSAMYFCASSRGDTIYFGEGSWLTVV.